One sample yielded the 10 T cell receptor beta chains listed below, sequenced in a study of T cell repertoires in cytomegalovirus infection. In TCRdb, the reads were re-called with MiXCR into one record per CDR3 protein. This sample has some 300,000 distinct CDR3 sequences, with approximately 8.9% found just once. Sequencing was performed on PBMCs. The receptors shown here come from a human donor in good health (CMV status not recorded). Some clones in this sample may be carry-over from other donors' samples.

The CDR3 loop reads CASTETRTGGTSGELFF. The CDR3 bases are TGTGCCAGCACTGAAACAAGGACAGGGGGCACGTCCGGGGAGCTGTTTTTT. This sequence joins TRBV6-2 or TRBV6-3 and TRBJ2-2, with TRBD1 matching over 11 bases. Trimming took 7 bases from V and 6 from J; bases not matched to a gene: 13. The germline CDR1 and CDR2 sequences are MNHEY and SVGEGT. This CDR3 has 17 amino acids.

This clonotype was counted at least ten times. CDR3 residues: CASTRDGNQPQHF. The CDR3 region has the DNA TGTGCCAGCACCCGGGACGGGAATCAGCCCCAGCATTTT. The rearrangement links TRBV7-2 to TRBJ1-5, with D possibly TRBD1 on 5 matching bases. Germline V gene lookup returns CDR1 SGHTA and CDR2 FQGNSA. CDR3 size: 13 residues. V was pared by 7 bases and J by 4 bases, with 11 bases between.

This clonotype turned up a few times. The rearrangement links TRBV20-1 to TRBJ2-5; D is possibly TRBD1 or TRBD2 (5 bases each). Trimming pared 2 bases from V and 4 bases from J, leaving 20 bases between. CDR1 is DFQATT and CDR2 is SNEGSKA in the germline V gene (reference sequence). The CDR3 spans 16 residues. DNA for the CDR3: TGCAGTGCTAGACGAAATGAGAAGGGGACGGCAGAGACCCAGTACTTC. Translating it yields CSARRNEKGTAETQYF.

At least ten counts were recorded for this clonotype. This sequence joins TRBV20-1 and TRBJ2-1, with D unresolved. Trimming pared 3 bases from V and 0 bases from J, leaving 15 bases between. Germline V CDR1 and CDR2: DFQATT, SNEGSKA (reference sequence). The CDR3 loop spans 16 amino acids. For the CDR3, the DNA is TGCAGTGCTAGGAATGTTTTATCAAGCTCCTACAATGAGCAGTTCTTC. It specifies CSARNVLSSSYNEQFF.

This clonotype appeared many times. This chain connects TRBV6-5 to TRBJ2-1; a possible D gene is TRBD2 (8 bases). Trimming cost V 3 bases and J 3 bases, with 15 bases left between them. The CDR3 contains 16 residues. Per germline, CDR1 MNHEY and CDR2 SVGAGI. The CDR3 reads CASSYGTAGDYNEQFF. The CDR3, as DNA: TGTGCCAGCAGTTATGGGACAGCGGGGGACTACAATGAGCAGTTCTTC.

This clonotype was seen a few times. J is TRBJ2-7 and V is TRBV29-1, with TRBD1 matching over 10 bases. CDR1 SQVTM and CDR2 ANQGSEA come from the germline V gene. The trim removed 4 bases at V and 5 bases at J, leaving 17 bases unmatched. The CDR3 loop spans 17 amino acids. This chain's CDR3 is CSVARMRNRDRGNEQYF. The CDR3 DNA is TGCAGCGTTGCCCGAATGAGAAACCGGGACAGGGGTAACGAGCAGTACTTC.

V and J are TRBV6-2 or TRBV6-3 and TRBJ2-3; tentative D call: TRBD2 (7 bases). This CDR3 region has 15 residues. Trimming shortened V by 0 bases and J by 8 bases, and 15 bases separated the two germline ends. Germline V gene lookup returns CDR1 MNHEY and CDR2 SVGEGT. The CDR3, as DNA: TGTGCCAGCAGTTACTCGGGGGGGGCGCCCGGTACGCAGTATTTT. It encodes CASSYSGGAPGTQYF.

This clonotype turned up a few times. The chain joins TRBV7-3 to TRBJ1-6; no clear D gene. This CDR3 is 15 amino acids long. Deletions cut 1 base from V and 6 bases from J, with 10 bases between. The germline gives CDR1 SGHTA, CDR2 FQGTGA. DNA of the CDR3: TGTGCCAGCAGCTTAATTTCGGCAGTTAATTCACCCCTCCACTTT. Its protein is CASSLISAVNSPLHF. Combining the CDR3 with reference TRBV7-3 and TRBJ1-6 gives the whole variable domain GAGVSQTPSNKVTEKGKYVELRCDPISGHTALYWYRQSLGQGPEFLIYFQGTGAADDSGLPNDRFFAVRPEGSVSTLKIQRTERGDSAVYLCASSLISAVNSPLHFGNGTRLTVT.

Ten or more counts support this clonotype. This CDR3 is CASSFLATENGYTF. The CDR3 DNA follows: TGTGCCAGCAGTTTCTTGGCCACCGAAAATGGCTACACCTTC. The chain employs TRBV6-6 and TRBJ1-2; unclear D gene. Deletions cut 4 bases from V and 6 bases from J, with 15 bases between. In germline, CDR1 is MNHNY, CDR2 SVGAGI (reference sequence). The CDR3 is 14 residues long.

Concerning this clonotype itself: An end of the junction does not agree with germline; a read error may underlie this. V usage is TRBV7-2 and J usage is TRBJ1-5; a possible D gene is TRBD1 (6 bases). This CDR3 has 16 amino acids. Per the germline V gene, CDR1 is SGHTA and CDR2 is FQGNSA. CDR3 DNA: TGTGCCAGCAGCTTTCGGGCCCTCCAGGGGTATCAGCCCCAGAATTTT. Translated, it gives CASSFRALQGYQPQNF.